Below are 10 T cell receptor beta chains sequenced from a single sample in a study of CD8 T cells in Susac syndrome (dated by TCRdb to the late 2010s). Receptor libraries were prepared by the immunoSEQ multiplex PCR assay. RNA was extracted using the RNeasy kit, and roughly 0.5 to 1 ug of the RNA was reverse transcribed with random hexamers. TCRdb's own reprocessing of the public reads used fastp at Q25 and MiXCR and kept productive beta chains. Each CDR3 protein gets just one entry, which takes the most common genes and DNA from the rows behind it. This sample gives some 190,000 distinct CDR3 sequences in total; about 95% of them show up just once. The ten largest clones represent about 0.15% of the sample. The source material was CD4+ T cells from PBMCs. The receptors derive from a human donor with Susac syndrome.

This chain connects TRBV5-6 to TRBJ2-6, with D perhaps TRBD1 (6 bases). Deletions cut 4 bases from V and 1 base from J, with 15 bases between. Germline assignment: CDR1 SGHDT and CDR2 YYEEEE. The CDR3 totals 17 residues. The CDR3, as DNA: TGTGCCAGCAGCCTCCGGGACATTTCATCTGGGGCCAACGTCCTGACTTTC. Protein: CASSLRDISSGANVLTF. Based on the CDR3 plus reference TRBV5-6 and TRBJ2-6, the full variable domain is DAGVTQSPTHLIKTRGQQVTLRCSPKSGHDTVSWYQQALGQGPQFIFQYYEEEERQRGNFPDRFSGHQFPNYSSELNVNALLLGDSALYLCASSLRDISSGANVLTFGAGSRLTVL.

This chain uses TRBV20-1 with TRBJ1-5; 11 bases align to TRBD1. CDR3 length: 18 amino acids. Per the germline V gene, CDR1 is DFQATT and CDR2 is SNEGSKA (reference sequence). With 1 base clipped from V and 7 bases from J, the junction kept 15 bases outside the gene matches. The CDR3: CSARAPPRDRGFGQPQHF. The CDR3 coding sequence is TGCAGTGCTAGAGCCCCCCCGAGGGACAGGGGGTTTGGCCAGCCCCAGCATTTT.

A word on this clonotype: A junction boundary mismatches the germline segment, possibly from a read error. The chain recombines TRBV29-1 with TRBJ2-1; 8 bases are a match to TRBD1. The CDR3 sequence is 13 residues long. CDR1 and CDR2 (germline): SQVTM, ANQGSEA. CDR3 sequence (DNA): TGCAGCGCCCGGGACAGGTCCTTCAATGAGCAGTTCTTC. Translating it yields CSARDRSFNEQFF.

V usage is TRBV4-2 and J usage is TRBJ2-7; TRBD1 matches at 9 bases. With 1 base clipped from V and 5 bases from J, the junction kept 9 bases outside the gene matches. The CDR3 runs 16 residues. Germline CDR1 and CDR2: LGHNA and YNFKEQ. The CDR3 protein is CASSQGPGQGGHEQYF. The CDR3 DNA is TGTGCCAGCAGCCAAGGACCGGGACAGGGAGGCCACGAGCAGTACTTC.

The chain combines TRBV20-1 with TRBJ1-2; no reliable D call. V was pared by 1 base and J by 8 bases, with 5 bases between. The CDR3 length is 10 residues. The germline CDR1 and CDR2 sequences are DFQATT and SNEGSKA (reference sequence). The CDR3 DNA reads TGCAGTGCTAGAGGGGTCGGCTACACCTTC. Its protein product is CSARGVGYTF.

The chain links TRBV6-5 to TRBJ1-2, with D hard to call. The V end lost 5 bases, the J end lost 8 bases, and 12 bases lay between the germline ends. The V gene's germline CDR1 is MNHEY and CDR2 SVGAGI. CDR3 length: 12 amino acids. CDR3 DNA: TGTGCCAGCAGTCCCGCATGGGGAGGCTACACCTTC. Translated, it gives CASSPAWGGYTF.

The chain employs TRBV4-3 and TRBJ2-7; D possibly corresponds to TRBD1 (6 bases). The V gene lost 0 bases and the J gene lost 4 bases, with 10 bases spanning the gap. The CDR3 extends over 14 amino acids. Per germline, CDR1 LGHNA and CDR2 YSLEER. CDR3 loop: CASSQDRGGYEQYF. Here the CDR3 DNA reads TGCGCCAGCAGCCAAGACAGGGGCGGGTACGAGCAGTACTTC.

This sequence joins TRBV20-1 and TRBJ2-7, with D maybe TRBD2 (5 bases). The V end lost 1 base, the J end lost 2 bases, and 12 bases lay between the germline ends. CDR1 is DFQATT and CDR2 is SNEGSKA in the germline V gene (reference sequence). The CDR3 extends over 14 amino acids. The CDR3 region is CSARVGGSPYEQYF. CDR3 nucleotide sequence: TGCAGTGCTAGAGTTGGCGGGTCCCCCTACGAGCAGTACTTC.

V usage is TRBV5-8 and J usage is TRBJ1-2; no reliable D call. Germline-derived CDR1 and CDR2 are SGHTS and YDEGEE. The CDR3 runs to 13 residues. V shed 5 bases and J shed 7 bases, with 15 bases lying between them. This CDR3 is CASRIQHSGGYTF. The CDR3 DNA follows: TGTGCCAGCAGGATCCAACATAGCGGTGGCTACACCTTC. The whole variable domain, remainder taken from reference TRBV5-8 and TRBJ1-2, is EAGVTQSPTHLIKTRGQQATLRCSPISGHTSVYWYQQALGLGLQFLLWYDEGEERNRGNFPPRFSGRQFPNYSSELNVNALELEDSALYLCASRIQHSGGYTFGSGTRLTVV.

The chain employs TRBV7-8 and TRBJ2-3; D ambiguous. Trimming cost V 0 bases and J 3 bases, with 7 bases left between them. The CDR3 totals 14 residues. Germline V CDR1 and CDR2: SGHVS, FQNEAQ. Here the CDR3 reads CASSLAMGTDTQYF. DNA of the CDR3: TGTGCCAGCAGCTTAGCCATGGGGACAGATACGCAGTATTTT.